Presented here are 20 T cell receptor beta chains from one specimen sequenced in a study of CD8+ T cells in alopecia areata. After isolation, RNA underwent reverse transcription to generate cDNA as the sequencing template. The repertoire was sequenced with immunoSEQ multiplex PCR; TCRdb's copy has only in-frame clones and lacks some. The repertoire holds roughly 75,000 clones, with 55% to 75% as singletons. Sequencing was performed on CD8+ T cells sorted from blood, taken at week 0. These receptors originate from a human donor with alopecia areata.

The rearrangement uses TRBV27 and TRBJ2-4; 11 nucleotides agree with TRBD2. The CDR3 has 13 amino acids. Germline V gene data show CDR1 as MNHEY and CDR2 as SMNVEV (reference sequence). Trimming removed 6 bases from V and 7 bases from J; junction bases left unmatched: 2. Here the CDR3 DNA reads TGTGCCAGCAGGACTAGCGGGATGAACATTCAGTACTTC. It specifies CASRTSGMNIQYF.

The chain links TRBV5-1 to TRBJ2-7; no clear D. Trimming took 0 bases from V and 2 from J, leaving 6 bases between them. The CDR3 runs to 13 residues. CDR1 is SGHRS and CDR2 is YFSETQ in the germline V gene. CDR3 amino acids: CASSLDSAYEQYF. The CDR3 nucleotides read TGCGCCAGCAGCTTGGATTCGGCCTACGAGCAGTACTTC.

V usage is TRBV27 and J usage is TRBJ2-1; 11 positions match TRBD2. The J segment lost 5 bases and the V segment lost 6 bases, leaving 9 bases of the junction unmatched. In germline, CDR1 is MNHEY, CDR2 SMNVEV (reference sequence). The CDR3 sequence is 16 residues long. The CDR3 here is CASSPATSGRNNEQFF. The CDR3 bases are TGTGCCAGCAGCCCCGCAACTAGCGGGAGAAACAATGAGCAGTTCTTC.

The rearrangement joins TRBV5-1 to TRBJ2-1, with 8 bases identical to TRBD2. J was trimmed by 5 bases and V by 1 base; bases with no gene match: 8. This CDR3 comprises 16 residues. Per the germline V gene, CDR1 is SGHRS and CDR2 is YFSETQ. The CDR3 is CASSLRSAGVHNEQFF. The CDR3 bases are TGCGCCAGCAGCTTGAGATCAGCGGGAGTCCACAATGAGCAGTTCTTC.

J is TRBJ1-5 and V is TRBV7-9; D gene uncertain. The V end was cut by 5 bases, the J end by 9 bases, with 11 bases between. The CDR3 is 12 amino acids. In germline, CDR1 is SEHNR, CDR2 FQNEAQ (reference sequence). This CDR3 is CASSSFIRPQHF. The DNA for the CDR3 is TGTGCCAGCAGCAGCTTCATACGGCCCCAGCATTTT.

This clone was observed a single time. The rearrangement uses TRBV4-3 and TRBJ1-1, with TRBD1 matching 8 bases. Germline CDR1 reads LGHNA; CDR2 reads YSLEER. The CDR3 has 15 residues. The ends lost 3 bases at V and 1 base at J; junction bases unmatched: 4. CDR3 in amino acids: CASSQDRAWNTEAFF. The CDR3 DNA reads TGCGCCAGCAGCCAGGACAGGGCTTGGAACACTGAAGCTTTCTTT.

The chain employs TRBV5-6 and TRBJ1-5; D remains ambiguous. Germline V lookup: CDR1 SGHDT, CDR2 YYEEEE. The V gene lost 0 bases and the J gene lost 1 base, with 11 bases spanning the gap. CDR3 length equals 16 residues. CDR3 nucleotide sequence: TGTGCCAGCAGCTTGGCCCGGTTGGAGAGCAATCAGCCCCAGCATTTT. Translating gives CASSLARLESNQPQHF.

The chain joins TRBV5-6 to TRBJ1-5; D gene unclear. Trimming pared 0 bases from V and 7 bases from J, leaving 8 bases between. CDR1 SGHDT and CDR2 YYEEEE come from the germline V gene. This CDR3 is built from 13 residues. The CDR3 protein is CASSLAAGQPQHF. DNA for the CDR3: TGTGCCAGCAGCTTGGCAGCAGGCCAGCCCCAGCATTTT. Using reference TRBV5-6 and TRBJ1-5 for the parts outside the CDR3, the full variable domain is DAGVTQSPTHLIKTRGQQVTLRCSPKSGHDTVSWYQQALGQGPQFIFQYYEEEERQRGNFPDRFSGHQFPNYSSELNVNALLLGDSALYLCASSLAAGQPQHFGDGTRLSIL.

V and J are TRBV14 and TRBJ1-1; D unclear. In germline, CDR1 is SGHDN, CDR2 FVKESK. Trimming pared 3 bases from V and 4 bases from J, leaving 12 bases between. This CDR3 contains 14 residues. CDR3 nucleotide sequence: TGTGCCAGCAGCCATCCAGAAAGAACCACTGAAGCTTTCTTT. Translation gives CASSHPERTTEAFF.

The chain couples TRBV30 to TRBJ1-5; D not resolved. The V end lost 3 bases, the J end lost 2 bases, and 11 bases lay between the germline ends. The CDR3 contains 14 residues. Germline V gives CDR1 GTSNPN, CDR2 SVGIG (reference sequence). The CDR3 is CAWSQVQGNQPQHF. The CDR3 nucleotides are TGTGCCTGGAGCCAGGTCCAGGGCAATCAGCCCCAGCATTTT.

CDR3 coding DNA: TGTGCCTGGAGAGGCGGGAGTTCCGCAGATACGCAGTATTTT. It yields the protein CAWRGGSSADTQYF. This chain joins TRBV30 and TRBJ2-3, with 7 bases fitting TRBD2. The V gene end was trimmed by 3 bases and the J gene end by 4 bases; junction bases not matched to a gene: 7. The CDR3 spans 14 residues. Germline CDR1 GTSNPN, CDR2 SVGIG (reference sequence).

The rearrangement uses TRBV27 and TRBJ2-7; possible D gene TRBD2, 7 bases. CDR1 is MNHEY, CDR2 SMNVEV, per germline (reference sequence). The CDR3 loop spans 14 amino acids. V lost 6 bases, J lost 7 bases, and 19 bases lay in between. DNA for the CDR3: TGTGCCAGCAGCAGGGGAGGGGGACTTTGGGAGCAGTACTTC. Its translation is CASSRGGGLWEQYF.

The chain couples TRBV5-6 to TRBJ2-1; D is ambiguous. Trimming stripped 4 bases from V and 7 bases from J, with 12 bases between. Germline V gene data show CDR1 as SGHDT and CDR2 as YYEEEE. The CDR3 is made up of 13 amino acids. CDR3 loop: CASSPPLVNEQFF. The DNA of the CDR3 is TGTGCCAGCAGCCCACCGTTAGTTAATGAGCAGTTCTTC. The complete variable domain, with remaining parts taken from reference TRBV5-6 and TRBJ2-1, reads DAGVTQSPTHLIKTRGQQVTLRCSPKSGHDTVSWYQQALGQGPQFIFQYYEEEERQRGNFPDRFSGHQFPNYSSELNVNALLLGDSALYLCASSPPLVNEQFFGPGTRLTVL.

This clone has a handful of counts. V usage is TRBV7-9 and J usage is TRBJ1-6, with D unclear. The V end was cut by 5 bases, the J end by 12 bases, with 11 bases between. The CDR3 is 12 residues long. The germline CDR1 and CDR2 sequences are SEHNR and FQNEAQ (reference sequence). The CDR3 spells CASSPDGRPLHF. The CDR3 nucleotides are TGTGCCAGCAGCCCGGACGGAAGACCCCTCCACTTT.

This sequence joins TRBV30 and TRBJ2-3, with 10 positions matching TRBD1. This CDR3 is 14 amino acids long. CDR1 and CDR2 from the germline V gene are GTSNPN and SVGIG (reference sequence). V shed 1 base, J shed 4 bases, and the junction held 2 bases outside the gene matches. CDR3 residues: CAWSGQGAADTQYF. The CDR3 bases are TGTGCCTGGAGTGGACAGGGGGCAGCAGATACGCAGTATTTT.

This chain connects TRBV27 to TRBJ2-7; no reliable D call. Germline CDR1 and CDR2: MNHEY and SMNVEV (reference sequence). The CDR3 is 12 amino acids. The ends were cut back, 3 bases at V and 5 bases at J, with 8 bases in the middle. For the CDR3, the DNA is TGTGCCAGCAGTTTCGGTGGCGACGAGCAGTACTTC. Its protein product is CASSFGGDEQYF.

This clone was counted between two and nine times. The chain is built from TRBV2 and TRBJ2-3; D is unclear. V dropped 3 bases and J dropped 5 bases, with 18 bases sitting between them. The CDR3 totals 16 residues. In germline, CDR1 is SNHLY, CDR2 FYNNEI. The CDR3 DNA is TGTGCCAGCAGTGAGTTTCGTTTAGGTTCCCAAGATACGCAGTATTTT. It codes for CASSEFRLGSQDTQYF.

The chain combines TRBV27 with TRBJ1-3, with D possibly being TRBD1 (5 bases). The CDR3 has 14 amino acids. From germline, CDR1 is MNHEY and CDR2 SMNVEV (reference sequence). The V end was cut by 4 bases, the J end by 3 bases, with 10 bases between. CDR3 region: CASSSQGFGNTIYF. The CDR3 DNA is TGTGCCAGCAGTTCGCAGGGATTTGGAAACACCATATATTTT.

The CDR3 region is CASSLESSGGMSEQFF. Here the CDR3 DNA reads TGCGCCAGCAGCTTGGAGTCTAGCGGTGGTATGAGTGAGCAGTTCTTC. The chain links TRBV5-1 to TRBJ2-1, with 7 bases identical to TRBD2. With 0 bases clipped from V and 9 bases from J, the junction kept 12 bases outside the gene matches. The CDR3 extends over 16 amino acids. Germline V gene data show CDR1 as SGHRS and CDR2 as YFSETQ.

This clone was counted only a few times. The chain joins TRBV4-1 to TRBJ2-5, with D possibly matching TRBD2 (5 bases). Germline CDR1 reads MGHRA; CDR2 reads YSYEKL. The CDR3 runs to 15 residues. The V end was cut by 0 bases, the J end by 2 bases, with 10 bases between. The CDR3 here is CASSQEPREQETQYF. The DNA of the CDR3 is TGCGCCAGCAGCCAAGAACCGAGGGAGCAAGAGACCCAGTACTTC.